The clone carrying this T cell receptor (beta chain) was recorded a few times. Its antigen is unidentified. This entry belongs to a study of T cell responses to AZD1222 COVID-19 vaccine. Only in-frame clones appear in the TCRdb table, and some are missing; sequencing was by immunoSEQ multiplex PCR. The sample consists of 60,000 to 75,000 clones, roughly 82% of them appearing once. Germline assignment: CDR1 KGHDR and CDR2 SFDVKD. Trimming took 4 bases from V and 10 from J, leaving 9 bases between them. The CDR3 is 11 amino acids. General study points: At baseline, seropositivity was found in only 5 to 7 AZD1222 recipients. A mostly white British donor set with more females was recruited, and clonal diversity was possibly underestimated. Following two doses of AZD1222, Spike-specific TCR breadth and depth rose. Reportedly, close to half of spike-specific TCRs are directed against unmutated variant regions.

The TCR originated in an adult in good health. The chain uses TRBV24-1 and TRBJ1-1; maybe TRBD1 (5 bases). Sample: peripheral blood, taken on day 0 of AZD1222 vaccination. The CDR3 sequence is CATSDRTRAFF. DNA of the CDR3: TGTGCCACCAGTGACCGGACACGAGCTTTCTTT.